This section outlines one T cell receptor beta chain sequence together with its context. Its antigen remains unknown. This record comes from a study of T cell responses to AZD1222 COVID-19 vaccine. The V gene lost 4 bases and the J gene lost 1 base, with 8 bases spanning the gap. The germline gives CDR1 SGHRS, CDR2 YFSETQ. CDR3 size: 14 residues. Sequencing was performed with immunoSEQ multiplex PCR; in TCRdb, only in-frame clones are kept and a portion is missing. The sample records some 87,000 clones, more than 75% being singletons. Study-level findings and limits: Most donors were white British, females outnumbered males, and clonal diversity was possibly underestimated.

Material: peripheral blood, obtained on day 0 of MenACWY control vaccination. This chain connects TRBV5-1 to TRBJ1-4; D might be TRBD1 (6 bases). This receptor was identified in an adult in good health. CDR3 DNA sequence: TGCGCCAGCAGCCGAGGGGGAACTAATGAAAAACTGTTTTTT. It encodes CASSRGGTNEKLFF.